One sample yielded the 32 T cell receptor beta chains listed below, sequenced in a study of shared clonotypes between healthy human individuals. Data came from immunoSEQ multiplex PCR; TCRdb stores just in-frame clones and leaves some out. There are around 620,000 clones in the sample; 90% to 95% occur only once, and 0.11% lies in the top ten. Cells designated naive CD8 were CD45RO-negative and were positively selected for CCR7, with terminally differentiated effector memory CD45RA+ cells excluded. Sample: naive CD8+ T cells sorted from blood. The receptors were sampled from a woman in her 30s in good health.

The J gene is TRBJ2-1, the V gene TRBV13; 8 nucleotides agree with TRBD1. The germline CDR1 and CDR2 sequences are PRHDT and FYEKMQ (reference sequence). The junction had 10 bases not matched to a gene; V was cut back by 5 bases and J by 7 bases. The length of the CDR3 is 15 residues. DNA for the CDR3: TGTGCCAGCAGCCCCAGCCAGGGGGCGAAAAATGAGCAGTTCTTC. Translation: CASSPSQGAKNEQFF. The complete variable domain, with remaining parts taken from reference TRBV13 and TRBJ2-1, reads AAGVIQSPRHLIKEKRETATLKCYPIPRHDTVYWYQQGPGQDPQFLISFYEKMQSDKGSIPDRFSAQQFSDYHSELNMSSLELGDSALYFCASSPSQGAKNEQFFGPGTRLTVL.

The chain recombines TRBV9 with TRBJ2-3; D uncertain. Trimming pared 7 bases from V and 6 bases from J, leaving 12 bases between. Per germline, CDR1 SGDLS and CDR2 YYNGEE. The CDR3 sequence is 12 residues long. CDR3 bases: TGTGCCAGCGGGGTGGGGATCGATACGCAGTATTTT. It translates to CASGVGIDTQYF.

This clone was recorded once. The rearrangement links TRBV6-5 to TRBJ1-4; D unresolved. CDR1 MNHEY and CDR2 SVGAGI come from the germline V gene. V dropped 0 bases and J dropped 6 bases, with 11 bases sitting between them. There are 15 residues in the CDR3. The CDR3 loop reads CASSYSMGTDEKLFF. CDR3 sequence (DNA): TGTGCCAGCAGTTACTCGATGGGCACAGATGAAAAACTGTTTTTT.

The gene calls are TRBV28 and TRBJ1-4, with D tentatively TRBD1 (6 bases). The V end lost 4 bases, the J end lost 5 bases, and 14 bases lay between the germline ends. The CDR3 contains 15 residues. The germline V gene has CDR1 MDHEN and CDR2 SYDVKM. The CDR3 reads CASSSPAQGNEKLFF. DNA of the CDR3: TGTGCCAGCAGTTCCCCCGCACAGGGAAATGAAAAACTGTTTTTT.

A single count supports this clone. The J gene is TRBJ2-1, the V gene TRBV4-1; 14 bases align to TRBD2. Germline values: CDR1 MGHRA, CDR2 YSYEKL. The CDR3 runs to 17 residues. Trimming cost V 2 bases and J 6 bases; bases outside gene matches: 6. The CDR3 DNA reads TGCGCCAGCAGCCAACCGGGACTAGCGGGGGAGTTCAATGAGCAGTTCTTC. The encoded protein is CASSQPGLAGEFNEQFF.

The J gene is TRBJ2-7, the V gene TRBV28; D is possibly TRBD1 or TRBD2 (6 bases each). Germline values: CDR1 MDHEN, CDR2 SYDVKM. CDR3 length equals 12 residues. The ends were cut back, 6 bases at V and 2 bases at J, with 8 bases in the middle. The CDR3 here is CASRGGAYEQYF. In DNA form, the CDR3 reads TGTGCCAGCAGGGGGGGCGCCTACGAGCAGTACTTC.

The chain joins TRBV5-5 to TRBJ1-4; D ambiguous. The germline V gene encodes CDR1 SGHKS and CDR2 YYEKEE (reference sequence). CDR3 length equals 15 residues. Trimming took 7 bases from V and 0 from J, leaving 13 bases between them. The CDR3 DNA reads as TGTGCCAGCGGAGCTTATTGGGCAACTAATGAAAAACTGTTTTTT. The encoded protein is CASGAYWATNEKLFF.

Worth noting for this clone: The sample carries other DNA sequences with the same CDR3. This chain connects TRBV9 to TRBJ2-3; D tentatively fits TRBD1 or TRBD2 (5 bases each). This CDR3 has 13 amino acids. Per germline, CDR1 SGDLS and CDR2 YYNGEE. Deletions cut 0 bases from V and 4 bases from J, with 6 bases between. CDR3 in amino acids: CASSVGGSDTQYF. CDR3 DNA: TGTGCCAGCAGCGTAGGGGGGTCAGATACGCAGTATTTT.

The J gene is TRBJ2-3, the V gene TRBV28; D might be TRBD2 (6 bases). Per germline, CDR1 MDHEN and CDR2 SYDVKM. The CDR3 is 16 amino acids. The V end lost 4 bases, the J end lost 2 bases, and 16 bases lay between the germline ends. The CDR3 sequence: CASSYPSGGYTDTQYF. In DNA, the CDR3 is TGTGCCAGCAGTTATCCCTCAGGAGGGTACACAGATACGCAGTATTTT.

The chain joins TRBV6-5 to TRBJ2-3; no clear D. Per germline, CDR1 MNHEY and CDR2 SVGAGI. The CDR3 runs to 14 residues. V was shortened by 4 bases and J by 6 bases, with 14 bases between the two germline ends. CDR3 in DNA: TGTGCCAGCAGTTGGGATAGCCCGTCCGATACGCAGTATTTT. Protein product: CASSWDSPSDTQYF.

V usage is TRBV19 and J usage is TRBJ1-1; 7 positions match TRBD1. From germline, CDR1 is LNHDA and CDR2 SQIVND (reference sequence). The V gene end was trimmed by 5 bases and the J gene end by 1 base; junction bases not matched to a gene: 4. This CDR3 contains 14 residues. This chain's CDR3 is CASSFRGGNTEAFF. CDR3 bases: TGTGCCAGTAGTTTCAGGGGGGGGAACACTGAAGCTTTCTTT.

The chain carries TRBV28 and TRBJ2-7; D is undetermined. V lost 4 bases, J lost 3 bases, and 13 bases lay in between. CDR3 length: 14 residues. CDR1 is MDHEN and CDR2 is SYDVKM in the germline V gene. CDR3 sequence (DNA): TGTGCCAGCAGTTACCCGAGATCTAGCTACGAGCAGTACTTC. It translates to CASSYPRSSYEQYF.

With regard to this clone: This sample includes further DNA sequences coding for the same CDR3. The V gene is TRBV5-4, the J gene TRBJ1-1; TRBD1 matches at 9 bases. V lost 1 base and J lost 0; bases outside the gene matches: 7. CDR1 SGHNT and CDR2 YYREEE come from the germline V gene (reference sequence). This CDR3 is 17 amino acids long. The CDR3 nucleotides are TGTGCCAGCAGCTTGCTGGGACAGGGTCCCATGAACACTGAAGCTTTCTTT. The encoded protein is CASSLLGQGPMNTEAFF.

The V and J genes are TRBV5-1 and TRBJ1-1; 8 bases are a match to TRBD1. V lost 3 bases and J lost 1; bases outside the gene matches: 5. The CDR3 is 15 residues long. CDR1 and CDR2 from the germline V gene are SGHRS and YFSETQ. This CDR3 is CASSWTGTGNTEAFF. The CDR3 nucleotides are TGCGCCAGCAGCTGGACCGGGACAGGGAACACTGAAGCTTTCTTT.

V and J are TRBV6-1 and TRBJ2-7; possibly TRBD2 for D (6 bases). Trimming cost V 8 bases and J 1 base, with 21 bases left between them. The CDR3 extends over 16 amino acids. CDR1 is MNHNS and CDR2 is SASEGT in the germline V gene. CDR3 amino acids: CASRVESGSTSYEQYF. The CDR3 DNA follows: TGTGCCAGCCGTGTCGAATCCGGGAGCACATCCTACGAGCAGTACTTC.

This rearrangement joins TRBV6-1 to TRBJ1-2; D gene ambiguous. CDR3 size: 16 residues. The V and J ends lost 0 bases and 6 bases respectively, with 17 bases between them. Germline CDR1 MNHNS, CDR2 SASEGT. CDR3 residues: CASSEALAGGVDGYTF. The DNA for the CDR3 is TGTGCCAGCAGTGAAGCTTTGGCAGGAGGCGTGGATGGCTACACCTTC.

The V call is TRBV27, the J call TRBJ2-6, with TRBD2 matching 7 bases. Germline trimming cut 2 bases from V and 2 bases from J; bases unmatched to any gene: 3. Per the germline V gene, CDR1 is MNHEY and CDR2 is SMNVEV (reference sequence). This CDR3 spans 16 amino acids. This CDR3 is CASSLISGTGANVLTF. The CDR3 DNA sequence: TGTGCCAGCAGTTTAATAAGCGGGACTGGGGCCAACGTCCTGACTTTC.

This rearrangement joins TRBV20-1 to TRBJ1-1, with TRBD1 as a possible D gene (6 bases). Germline CDR1 DFQATT, CDR2 SNEGSKA (reference sequence). The CDR3 totals 9 residues. V lost 6 bases, J lost 10 bases, and 9 bases lay in between. As DNA, the CDR3 is TGCAGTGCGACCAGGGGAGCTTTCTTT. Translation gives CSATRGAFF.

V is TRBV27 and J is TRBJ2-7; D remains ambiguous. In germline, CDR1 is MNHEY, CDR2 SMNVEV (reference sequence). This CDR3 region has 10 residues. Trimming removed 11 bases at V and 2 bases at J, with 7 bases between. For the CDR3, the DNA is TGTGCCCGACCCGCCTACGAGCAGTACTTC. Protein: CARPAYEQYF.

V gene TRBV4-1 combines with J gene TRBJ2-5, with a possible D match to TRBD2 (5 bases). The better agreement between TRBJ2-7 and the DNA end casts doubt on the J call. There are 15 residues in the CDR3. Germline V lookup: CDR1 MGHRA, CDR2 YSYEKL. The CDR3 sequence is CASSQTLLAVYEQYF. The CDR3 DNA reads as TGCGCCAGCAGCCAAACACTGCTAGCAGTCTACGAGCAGTACTTC.

This clone has a single count. This sequence joins TRBV9 and TRBJ2-1, with unresolved D. Germline loops: CDR1 SGDLS, CDR2 YYNGEE. The CDR3 consists of 13 residues. Trimming cost V 3 bases and J 7 bases, with 11 bases left between them. CDR3 in amino acids: CASSDELRNEQFF. In nucleotides, the CDR3 is TGTGCCAGCAGCGACGAGCTGCGAAATGAGCAGTTCTTC.

The V gene is TRBV28, the J gene TRBJ1-1; TRBD1 matches 8 bases. From germline, CDR1 is MDHEN and CDR2 SYDVKM. The ends lost 5 bases at V and 4 bases at J; junction bases unmatched: 6. This CDR3 is 14 amino acids long. CDR3 loop: CASSPGQGFTEAFF. The DNA for the CDR3 is TGTGCCAGCAGTCCCGGACAGGGATTCACTGAAGCTTTCTTT.

With regard to this clone: The identical CDR3 is also encoded by other nucleotide sequences in the sample. J is TRBJ2-7 and V is TRBV7-8; the D is unclear. The germline V gene has CDR1 SGHVS and CDR2 FQNEAQ. Trimming removed 1 base at V and 6 bases at J, with 13 bases between. This CDR3 has 14 residues. The CDR3 sequence: CASSLVLPLVEQYF. CDR3 nucleotides: TGTGCCAGCAGCTTAGTGCTCCCTCTCGTCGAGCAGTACTTC.

V usage is TRBV11-3 and J usage is TRBJ2-3; D perhaps matches TRBD1 (5 bases). The CDR3 length is 12 residues. Germline CDR1 reads SGHNT; CDR2 reads YENEEA. Trimming cost V 3 bases and J 14 bases, with 15 bases left between them. As DNA, the CDR3 is TGTGCCAGCAGCTTGGGGCGGCAGGGCCCGTATTTT. Translated: CASSLGRQGPYF.

This clone was picked up one time. The chain is built from TRBV4-1 and TRBJ2-7; 7 bases match TRBD2. Unmatched junction bases numbered 7, after V lost 1 base and J lost 1 base. Germline CDR1 reads MGHRA; CDR2 reads YSYEKL. CDR3 length: 16 residues. This chain's CDR3 is CASSQGPLAESYEQYF. CDR3 bases: TGCGCCAGCAGCCAAGGCCCTCTAGCGGAATCCTACGAGCAGTACTTC.

The chain employs TRBV30 and TRBJ2-7, with a possible D match to TRBD2 (5 bases). V was shortened by 0 bases and J by 2 bases, with 17 bases between the two germline ends. The CDR3 is 16 residues long. Germline CDR1 reads GTSNPN; CDR2 reads SVGIG (reference sequence). CDR3 nucleotides: TGTGCCTGGAGTGTCCTTTTGGAGGAAGCCCCCTACGAGCAGTACTTC. It yields the protein CAWSVLLEEAPYEQYF.

The chain is built from TRBV27 and TRBJ2-7, with D possibly TRBD2 on 5 matching bases. The V end was cut by 5 bases, the J end by 0 bases, with 11 bases between. CDR1 and CDR2 (germline): MNHEY, SMNVEV (reference sequence). The CDR3 has 14 residues. The CDR3 reads CASSPFGSSYEQYF. CDR3 DNA: TGTGCCAGCAGTCCCTTTGGGAGCTCCTACGAGCAGTACTTC.

V is TRBV27 and J is TRBJ2-5, with TRBD2 identical over 9 bases. V lost 5 bases to trimming and J lost 1 base; unmatched junction nucleotides: 8. Germline assignment: CDR1 MNHEY and CDR2 SMNVEV (reference sequence). The CDR3 is 16 residues long. In DNA form, the CDR3 reads TGTGCCAGCAGTGCAGACCTAGCGGGGATCCAAGAGACCCAGTACTTC. It is translated as CASSADLAGIQETQYF.

The rearrangement uses TRBV29-1 and TRBJ2-2; D gene unclear. CDR1 and CDR2 from the germline V gene are SQVTM and ANQGSEA. This CDR3 has 13 amino acids. The CDR3 coding sequence is TGCAGTGGCGGTCTTAAGAACACCGGGGAGCTGTTTTTT. It yields the protein CSGGLKNTGELFF.

This rearrangement joins TRBV10-1 to TRBJ2-7, with a tentative D call TRBD1 (5 bases). The CDR3 is 13 amino acids. Trimming took off 6 bases at V and 4 bases at J, with 13 bases between the two ends. CDR1 is WNHNN and CDR2 is SYGVQD in the germline V gene (reference sequence). The chain's CDR3 is CASSEDSAYEQYF. DNA for the CDR3: TGCGCCAGCAGCGAAGACAGCGCATACGAGCAGTACTTC.

This rearrangement joins TRBV28 to TRBJ2-5; D is uncertain. V gave up 2 bases and J gave up 12 bases, with 10 bases separating them. CDR1 MDHEN and CDR2 SYDVKM come from the germline V gene. The CDR3 spans 11 residues. The CDR3 protein is CASSLRTTEYF. DNA of the CDR3: TGTGCCAGCAGTTTACGGACCACCGAGTACTTC. The variable domain in full, with the rest retrieved from reference TRBV28 and TRBJ2-5, is DVKVTQSSRYLVKRTGEKVFLECVQDMDHENMFWYRQDPGLGLRLIYFSYDVKMKEKGDIPEGYSVSREKKERFSLILESASTNQTSMYLCASSLRTTEYFGPGTRLLVL.

V gene TRBV7-9 combines with J gene TRBJ1-5; perhaps TRBD1 as D (6 bases). The CDR3 extends over 15 amino acids. Trimming removed 5 bases from V and 0 bases from J, with 11 bases in between. CDR1 and CDR2 (germline): SEHNR, FQNEAQ (reference sequence). The CDR3 loop reads CASSNGQTSNQPQHF. The CDR3, as DNA: TGTGCCAGCAGCAACGGACAGACTAGCAATCAGCCCCAGCATTTT.